This TCR beta chain was obtained from a study of OX40 agonist ivuxolimab in advanced cancers. The repertoire was sequenced with immunoSEQ multiplex PCR; TCRdb's copy has only in-frame clones and lacks some. This sample carries tens of thousands of clones, about four fifths of them seen once, and the ten largest clones take roughly 12%. The ends were cut back, 8 bases at V and 0 bases at J, with 16 bases in the middle. The CDR3 has 16 residues. CDR1 MDHEN and CDR2 SYDVKM come from the germline V gene. The sample consisted of CD4+ or CD8+ T cells sorted from blood, taken in a trial of the OX40 agonist ivuxolimab. The chain links TRBV28 to TRBJ1-4; D is undetermined. The sequence was collected from an adult with an advanced solid tumor such as melanoma, head and neck, liver or kidney cancer. CDR3 sequence (DNA): TGTGCCAGCCGGTCGGGGTCCGGAGCAACTAATGAAAAACTGTTTTTT. Residues: CASRSGSGATNEKLFF.